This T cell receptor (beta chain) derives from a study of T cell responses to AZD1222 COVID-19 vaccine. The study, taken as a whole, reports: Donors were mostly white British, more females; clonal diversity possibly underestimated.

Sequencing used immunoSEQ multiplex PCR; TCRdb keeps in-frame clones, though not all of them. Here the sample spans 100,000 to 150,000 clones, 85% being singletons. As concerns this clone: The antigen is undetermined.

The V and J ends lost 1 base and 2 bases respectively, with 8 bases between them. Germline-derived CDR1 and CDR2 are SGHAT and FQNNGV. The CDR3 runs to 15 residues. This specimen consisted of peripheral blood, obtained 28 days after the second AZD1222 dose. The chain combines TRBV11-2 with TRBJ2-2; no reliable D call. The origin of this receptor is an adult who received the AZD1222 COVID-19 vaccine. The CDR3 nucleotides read TGTGCCAGCAGCTTAGGTTCAGAAAACACCGGGGAGCTGTTTTTT. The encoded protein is CASSLGSENTGELFF.